Each of the 5 T cell receptor beta chains below was sequenced from the same sample in a study of blood T cells in healthy people across ages. Through a sample-barcoded 5' primer and a J-beta primer mix, a second PCR was run for roughly 6 to 12 cycles. TCRdb re-called the 5' RACE reads through MiXCR, storing one row per CDR3 protein. This table has 700,000 to 950,000 distinct CDR3 sequences, 40% to 45% appearing once. Sequenced material: blood. Every receptor here comes from a woman aged 55-69 years in good health.

The rearrangement joins TRBV28 to TRBJ2-3, with 9 bases matching TRBD2. The CDR3 contains 17 residues. CDR1 and CDR2 (germline): MDHEN, SYDVKM. Trimming at V came to 5 bases and at J to 0 bases, leaving 9 bases not matched to a gene. CDR3 sequence reads: CASSPLTSGASTDTQYF. The CDR3 nucleotides read TGTGCCAGCAGTCCCTTGACTAGCGGAGCTAGCACAGATACGCAGTATTTT.

This chain joins TRBV11-2 and TRBJ2-5, with a weak D call TRBD1 (5 bases). The end of the DNA is better explained by TRBJ2-7, so the J call may be wrong. The length of the CDR3 is 13 residues. Germline V gives CDR1 SGHAT, CDR2 FQNNGV. The chain's CDR3 is CASSFAGIYEQYF. The CDR3 DNA reads TGTGCCAGCAGCTTTGCAGGGATCTACGAGCAGTACTTC.

V gene TRBV11-2 combines with J gene TRBJ2-1; D is unclear. The germline V gene encodes CDR1 SGHAT and CDR2 FQNNGV. Trimming pared 0 bases from V and 2 bases from J, leaving 14 bases between. The CDR3 contains 17 residues. In DNA, the CDR3 is TGTGCCAGCAGCTTAGATCCACCGGGCCTGACCTACAATGAGCAGTTCTTC. It encodes CASSLDPPGLTYNEQFF.

The CDR3 region is CASSSSRANNEQFF. The DNA of the CDR3 is TGTGCCAGCAGCTCTTCCCGGGCCAACAATGAGCAGTTCTTC. The rearrangement links TRBV9 to TRBJ2-1; D uncertain. The CDR3 is 14 residues long. Trimming removed 4 bases from V and 5 bases from J, with 13 bases in between. Per germline, CDR1 SGDLS and CDR2 YYNGEE.

This chain uses TRBV7-8 with TRBJ2-5, with TRBD1 matching 7 bases. This CDR3 spans 14 amino acids. Germline V lookup: CDR1 SGHVS, CDR2 FQNEAQ. V shed 6 bases and J 0 bases; nucleotides not matched to a gene: 4. CDR3 protein: CASRPGTDQETQYF. CDR3 coding DNA: TGTGCCAGCAGGCCCGGGACAGACCAAGAGACCCAGTACTTC.